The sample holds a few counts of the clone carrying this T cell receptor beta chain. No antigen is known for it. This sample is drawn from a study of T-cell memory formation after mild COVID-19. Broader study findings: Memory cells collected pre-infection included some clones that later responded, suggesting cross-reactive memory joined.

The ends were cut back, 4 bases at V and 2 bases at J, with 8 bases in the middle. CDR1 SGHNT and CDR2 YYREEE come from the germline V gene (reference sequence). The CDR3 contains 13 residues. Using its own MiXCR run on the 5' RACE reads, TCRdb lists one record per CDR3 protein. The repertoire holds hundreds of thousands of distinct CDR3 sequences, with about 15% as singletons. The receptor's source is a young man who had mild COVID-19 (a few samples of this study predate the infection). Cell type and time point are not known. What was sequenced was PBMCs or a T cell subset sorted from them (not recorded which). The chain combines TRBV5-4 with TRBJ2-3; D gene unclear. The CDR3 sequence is CASSMDVTDTQYF. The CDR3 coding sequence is TGTGCCAGCAGCATGGACGTCACAGATACGCAGTATTTT.